This T cell receptor (beta chain) stems from a study of blood T cell repertoires in COVID-19. Study-wide context: The United States, Italy and Spain provided the acute and convalescent COVID-19 samples. T cells, B-cell-depleted T cells, or PBMCs supplied cDNA or gDNA.

As processed by the authors: Reference gene primer amplification gave estimated nucleated cell counts. Profiling relied on immunoSEQ multiplex PCR, and the TCRdb table lists in-frame clones only, not all of them. D and trimming come from the DNA, and the V and J calls and clone size come from that table. The sample shows 93,000 or so clones, more than 70% of them seen only once. V was clipped by 0 bases and J by 6 bases, with 7 bases between them. CDR1 is SGHNT, CDR2 YYREEE, per germline (reference sequence). The CDR3 consists of 13 residues. Specimen: peripheral blood. The clonotype originates from a woman aged 60-75 years with acute or convalescent COVID-19. J is TRBJ2-1 and V is TRBV5-4; maybe TRBD2 (5 bases). The CDR3 region is CASSLVDSNEQFF. Here the CDR3 DNA reads TGTGCCAGCAGCTTGGTGGACTCCAATGAGCAGTTCTTC.